Listed below are T cell receptor beta chains from one sample, sequenced in a study of T cells after yellow fever vaccination. TCRdb ran MiXCR on the 5' RACE reads and lists one entry per CDR3 protein. The repertoire includes about 310,000 distinct CDR3 sequences, less than 4.5% of them detected once, and 23% sits in the top ten. Sequencing used PBMCs, obtained on the day of the yellow fever booster vaccination. The receptors come from a man in his late teens or twenties who received the YFV17D yellow fever vaccine. Each CDR3 is given with its conserved first and last residue. A D gene is named only where the DNA matches it firmly. Clone size appears in some rows only: once, few, many, or a class for an expanded clone.

TRBJ2-3 | few | . | TRBV5-6 | TGTGCCAGCAGCCAAGTGGGGGATTGGGGCACAGATACGCAGTATTTT | CASSQVGDWGTDTQYF
TRBJ2-3 | many | . | TRBV11-2 | TGTGCCAGCAGCAAGGTGGGGGGTAGCACAGATACGCAGTATTTT | CASSKVGGSTDTQYF
TRBJ1-5 | . | . | TRBV9 | TGTGCCACCGGCAGGGTTAGCAATCAGCCCCAGCATTTT | CATGRVSNQPQHF
TRBJ2-1 | many | . | TRBV20-1 | TGCAGTGCTAGAGAGGGTGGGCGGGCCAATGAGCAGTTCTTC | CSAREGGRANEQFF
TRBJ2-7 | . | . | TRBV12-3/TRBV12-4 | TGTGCCAGCAGTTTTTACGGCAGCACCTACGAGCAGTACTTC | CASSFYGSTYEQYF
TRBJ2-4 | . | TRBD2 | TRBV5-1 | TGCGCCAGCAGCCCGGCCTCGGGAGGGAACATTCAGTACTTC | CASSPASGGNIQYF
TRBJ2-4 | many | TRBD1 | TRBV20-1 | TGCAGTGCTAGTGCCCCCGGACAGGGGGCCGCCATTCAGTACTTC | CSASAPGQGAAIQYF
TRBJ1-5 | few | TRBD1 | TRBV19 | TGTGCCAGTACCGGGACAGGGGCGAGCTATAGCAATCAGCCCCAGCATTTT | CASTGTGASYSNQPQHF
TRBJ1-1 | . | . | TRBV10-3 | TGTGCCACCTTGGCCCCAGGTGACAGACTTAACACTGAAGCTTTCTTT | CATLAPGDRLNTEAFF
TRBJ2-1 | many | TRBD1 | TRBV29-1 | TGCAGCGTACACACAGGGGGCCCCCAGCAGTTCTTC | CSVHTGGPQQFF
TRBJ2-2 | many | . | TRBV18 | TGTGCCAGCTCACAGGTCACCGGGGAGCTGTTTTTT | CASSQVTGELFF
TRBJ2-5 | . | . | TRBV11-3 | TGTGCCAGCAGCCCCAGACCGACAGCTCAAGAGACCCAGTACTTC | CASSPRPTAQETQYF
TRBJ1-1 | few | . | TRBV9 | TGTGCCAGCAGCGTAGGAGGAAGCGGCACTGAAGCTTTCTTT | CASSVGGSGTEAFF
TRBJ1-2 | . | . | TRBV20-1 | TGCAGTGCTAGAGTGGGCAGGGAAGCCGGCTACACCTTC | CSARVGREAGYTF
TRBJ2-5 | . | TRBD1 | TRBV6-5 | TGTGCCAGCCGTCGGACAGGGGCCGCGGTGGGGGAGACCCAGTACTTC | CASRRTGAAVGETQYF
TRBJ1-1 | many | . | TRBV6-2/TRBV6-3 | TGTGCCAGCAGTTGGTCAGGGAGAGGCACTGAAGCTTTCTTT | CASSWSGRGTEAFF
TRBJ1-6 | many | . | TRBV9 | TGTGCCAGCAGCGTACTGGTGGGTTCACCCCTCCACTTT | CASSVLVGSPLHF
TRBJ2-5 | . | . | TRBV5-6 | TGTGCCAGCAGCCCGACTTGCCGAGAGACCCTGTACTTC | CASSPTCRETLYF
TRBJ2-7 | many | TRBD2 | TRBV18 | TGTGCCAGCTCACCGATTAGGACTAGCGACTACGAGCAGTACTTC | CASSPIRTSDYEQYF
TRBJ2-5 | many | TRBD2 | TRBV9 | TGTGCCAGCAGCGCGGGACTAGCTGGGGAGACCCAGTACTTC | CASSAGLAGETQYF
TRBJ1-5 | many | . | TRBV20-1 | TGCAGTGCTAGGGGTTCCGATAGCAATCAGCCCCAGCATTTT | CSARGSDSNQPQHF
TRBJ2-2 | few | TRBD1 | TRBV5-1 | TGCGCCAGCAGTTTTTTTAGGGACAGCTACACCGGGGAGCTGTTTTTT | CASSFFRDSYTGELFF
TRBJ2-2 | many | . | TRBV7-9 | TGTGCCAGCAGCCCGAGGACTGCGAACACCGGGGAGCTGTTTTTT | CASSPRTANTGELFF
TRBJ1-6 | . | TRBD1 | TRBV6-6 | TGTGCCAGCAGTTTGTCAGGGGGTTCGGGTGGGAGTTCACCCCTCCACTTT | CASSLSGGSGGSSPLHF
TRBJ2-7 | many | TRBD2 | TRBV11-1 | TGTGCCAGCAGCTTACCGGGACTAGGATCGTCCGAGCAGTACTTC | CASSLPGLGSSEQYF
TRBJ1-2 | . | . | TRBV4-2 | TGTGCCAGCAGCCAAGATGTAGGCCATCGGTATGGCTACACCTTC | CASSQDVGHRYGYTF
TRBJ2-5 | . | . | TRBV12-2 | TGTGCAAGTCGCTTAAGCGGGGGAATGGAGACCCAGTACTTC | CASRLSGGMETQYF
TRBJ1-2 | . | . | TRBV3-1 | TGTGCCAGCAGCCAAGGAAGAGGAGCAGGCCCCCGAGACTATGGCTACACCTTC | CASSQGRGAGPRDYGYTF
TRBJ2-3 | many | TRBD2 | TRBV7-2 | TGTGCCAGCAGCTCCGTTAGCGGGGGGGGTCGTGAGTATTTT | CASSSVSGGGREYF
TRBJ1-1 | . | . | TRBV20-1 | TGCAGTGCAGATGCGACTGAAGCTTTCTTT | CSADATEAFF
TRBJ1-5 | few | TRBD1 | TRBV6-1 | TGTGCCAGCAGCTCGACAGGGAGCAATCAGCCCCAGCATTTT | CASSSTGSNQPQHF
TRBJ2-2 | few | . | TRBV11-2 | TGTGCCAGCAGCCCAGCGACCGGGGAGCTGTTTTTT | CASSPATGELFF
TRBJ2-5 | few | . | TRBV27 | TGTGCCAGCAGTTTAGGGGCAACGAAGACCCAGTACTTC | CASSLGATKTQYF